This T cell receptor (beta chain) was recorded in a study of patients and donors after allogeneic stem cell transplantation. Trimming stripped 4 bases from V and 7 bases from J, with 8 bases between. The germline gives CDR1 MNHNY, CDR2 SVGAGI (reference sequence). CDR3 size: 13 residues. MiXCR, applied by TCRdb to the RT-PCR reads, yields one record per CDR3 protein. The sample includes approximately 90,000 distinct CDR3 sequences, just under 5% of them seen just once. This clonotype was observed many times. This chain connects TRBV6-6 to TRBJ1-6; no clear D. Sequencing was performed on blood, either unsorted or a sorted T cell fraction (not recorded which). This clonotype originated in a human donor who was either an allogeneic HSCT recipient or a stem cell or donor lymphocyte infusion donor (not recorded which). It is not recorded whose cells these are; they may come from a transplant donor. In DNA form, the CDR3 reads TGTGCCAGCAGTTCCCCCGAAAATTCACCCCTCCACTTT. This codes for CASSSPENSPLHF.